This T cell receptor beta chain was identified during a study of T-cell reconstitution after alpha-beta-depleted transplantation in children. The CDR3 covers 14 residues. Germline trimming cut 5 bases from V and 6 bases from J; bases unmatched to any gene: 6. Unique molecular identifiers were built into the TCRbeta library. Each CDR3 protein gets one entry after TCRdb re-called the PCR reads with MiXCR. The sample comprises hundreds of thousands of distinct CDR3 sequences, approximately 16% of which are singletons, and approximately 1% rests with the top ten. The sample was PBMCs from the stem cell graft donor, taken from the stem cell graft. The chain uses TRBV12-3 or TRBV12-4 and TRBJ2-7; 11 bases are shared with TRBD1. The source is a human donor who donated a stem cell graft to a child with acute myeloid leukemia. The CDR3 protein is CASSLGTGGREQYF. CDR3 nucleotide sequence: TGTGCCAGCAGTCTCGGGACAGGGGGACGCGAGCAGTACTTC.